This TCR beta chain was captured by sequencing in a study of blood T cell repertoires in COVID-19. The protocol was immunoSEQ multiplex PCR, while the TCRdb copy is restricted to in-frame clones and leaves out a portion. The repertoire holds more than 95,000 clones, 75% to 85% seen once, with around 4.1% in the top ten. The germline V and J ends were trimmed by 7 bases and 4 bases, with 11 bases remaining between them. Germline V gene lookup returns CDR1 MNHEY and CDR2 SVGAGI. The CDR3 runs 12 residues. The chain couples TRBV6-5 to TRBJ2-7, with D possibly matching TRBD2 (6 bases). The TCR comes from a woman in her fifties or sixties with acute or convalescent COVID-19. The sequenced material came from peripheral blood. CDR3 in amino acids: CASTSGSYEQYF. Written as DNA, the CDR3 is TGTGCCAGCACATCCGGGAGTTACGAGCAGTACTTC.